The next 5 T cell receptor beta chains were all read from a single sample in a study of T cell repertoires in cytomegalovirus infection. TCRdb passed the reads through MiXCR, listing each CDR3 protein once. The data show approximately 300,000 distinct CDR3 sequences, roughly 25% seen once. Their recognized antigens are unknown. The sample in question was cultured PBMCs, obtained from culture after CMV antigen stimulation. Receptors originate from a human donor in good health (CMV status not recorded). Some clones in this sample may be carry-over from other donors' samples.

This clonotype was seen a few times. The chain carries TRBV5-1 and TRBJ1-3; D may be TRBD1 (5 bases). The length of the CDR3 is 17 residues. Germline CDR1 and CDR2: SGHRS and YFSETQ. Between the trimmed V and J ends, which lost 4 bases and 2 bases, there was a span of 19 bases. Written as DNA, the CDR3 is TGCGCCAGCAGCATTACGACAGCCGCAGACGCTGGAAACACCATATATTTT. Encoded protein: CASSITTAADAGNTIYF. The full variable domain, completed using reference TRBV5-1 and TRBJ1-3, is KAGVTQTPRYLIKTRGQQVTLSCSPISGHRSVSWYQQTPGQGLQFLFEYFSETQRNKGNFPGRFSGRQFSNSRSEMNVSTLELGDSALYLCASSITTAADAGNTIYFGEGSWLTVV.

The V and J genes are TRBV12-5 and TRBJ2-1; 9 nucleotides agree with TRBD2. V trimming: 0 bases; J trimming: 6 bases; junction bases outside the gene matches: 21. The CDR3 has 21 amino acids. The germline V gene encodes CDR1 LGHNT and CDR2 FRNRAP. DNA of the CDR3: TGTGCTAGTGGTTTGGTACTACACGCAGCGAAAATAGCGGGAGCCCGCAATGAGCAGTTCTTC. This sequence encodes CASGLVLHAAKIAGARNEQFF. Looking up the rest from reference TRBV12-5 and TRBJ2-1 gives the full variable domain: DARVTQTPRHKVTEMGQEVTMRCQPILGHNTVFWYRQTMMQGLELLAYFRNRAPLDDSGMPKDRFSAEMPDATLATLKIQPSEPRDSAVYFCASGLVLHAAKIAGARNEQFFGPGTRLTVL.

The chain combines TRBV7-2 with TRBJ2-1; TRBD2 aligns across 7 bases. The CDR3 totals 12 residues. J gave up 8 bases and V 4 bases, and 2 bases lay outside the gene matches. Germline CDR1 is SGHTA and CDR2 is FQGNSA. CDR3 sequence reads: CASSWTRDEQFF. The CDR3 nucleotides read TGTGCCAGCAGCTGGACTAGGGATGAGCAGTTCTTC.

In this sample, this clonotype turned up a few times. Written as DNA, the CDR3 is TGTGCCAGCAGTTACCCGACTAACCAACCACTGAGAATAAATGAGCAGTTCTTC. Protein sequence: CASSYPTNQPLRINEQFF. V is TRBV6-2 or TRBV6-3 and J is TRBJ2-1; tentatively, D is TRBD2 (5 bases). This CDR3 comprises 18 residues. The V and J ends lost 2 bases and 7 bases respectively, with 24 bases between them. CDR1 MNHEY and CDR2 SVGEGT come from the germline V gene.

As regards this clonotype: A read error is possible here, since a much larger clone lies one base away. This CDR3 fails to terminate in the conserved phenylalanine or tryptophan, so it likely reflects a read error. This chain uses TRBV7-2 with TRBJ1-1; D remains ambiguous. This CDR3 spans 12 amino acids. Germline V gives CDR1 SGHTA, CDR2 FQGNSA. The V gene lost 1 base and the J gene lost 8 bases, with 8 bases spanning the gap. CDR3 in amino acids: CASSLGREEAFL. The CDR3 DNA reads TGTGCCAGCAGCTTAGGGAGGGAGGAAGCTTTCCTT.